This T cell receptor beta chain was documented in a study of blood T cell repertoires in COVID-19 (dated by TCRdb to between 2020 and 2021). As for the study more broadly: The collaborator samples originated in the United States, Italy and Spain and spanned the acute and convalescent phases of COVID-19. The prospective study material was composed of cDNA or gDNA derived from T cells, B-cell-depleted T cells, or PBMCs. The dataset comprised deeply sampled blood TCRbeta repertoires from subjects exposed to, actively infected with, or recovered from COVID-19. The repertoires were released in a freely available public database meant as a resource for research on the immune response to SARS-CoV-2. Samples were obtained from the ongoing ImmuneRACE study (first 160 participants) and from 1,000 to 1,500 subjects provided by 6 global collaborators. Nearly every sample came with metadata listing a de-identified subject ID, COVID-19 status, age in years and sex. HLA class I and class II types, where available, came from metadata supplied by the sample provider rather than from assay-based typing.

Whole blood was collected in K2EDTA tubes by collaborating institutions according to the institutions' own protocols. For TCRbeta analysis, collaborators shipped samples in one of three forms: frozen whole blood, isolated PBMCs, or DNA extracted from either of those sample types. Notes on this clone: There is no known antigen for this receptor. Per-base quality was not reported, and no clone a single base away is much larger than it.

The paper as a whole reports these results and caveats: Clinical and demographic metadata were provided uncurated, with the amount varying by source and participant.

TCRbeta CDR3 regions were amplified from genomic DNA using the immunoSEQ Assay, a bias-controlled multiplex PCR. The published analysis was carried out like this. Nucleated cell counts per sample were estimated from amplification of reference gene primers within the assay. To quantify the absolute abundance of each unique TCRbeta CDR3 rearrangement, sequence reads were collapsed and filtered. Productive Simpson clonality was computed per sample as the square root of Simpson's diversity index over productive rearrangements. TCRdb mirrors the immuneACCESS table, restricted to in-frame sequences. Some clones are absent from its copies; in checked studies, under half trace to an unresolved V gene, and the reason for the others is unknown. For V, J and clone size, that table is used; D and trimming come from the DNA. The table for this sample lists about 340,000 clones; 65% to 85% of them were counted only once. The leading ten clones occupy about 3% of the sample.

The V end loses 1 base and the J end loses 0 bases, and a stretch of 10 bases separates them. Inclusive of the bounding cysteine and phenylalanine, the CDR3 is 15 residues long. The CDR3 DNA has 45 bases and is translated from base 1. CDR1 and CDR2, per the germline V gene, are SGHAT and FQNNGV. The V and J genes are TRBV11-2 and TRBJ2-7; TRBD2 is possibly the D segment (7 matching bases). The sample was peripheral blood. The clonotype originates from a man aged 30 to 39 with active or convalescent COVID-19. The base sequence is TGTGCCAGCAGCTTAGTGGGGGGGCGCTCCTACGAGCAGTACTTC. Its coded protein is CASSLVGGRSYEQYF.